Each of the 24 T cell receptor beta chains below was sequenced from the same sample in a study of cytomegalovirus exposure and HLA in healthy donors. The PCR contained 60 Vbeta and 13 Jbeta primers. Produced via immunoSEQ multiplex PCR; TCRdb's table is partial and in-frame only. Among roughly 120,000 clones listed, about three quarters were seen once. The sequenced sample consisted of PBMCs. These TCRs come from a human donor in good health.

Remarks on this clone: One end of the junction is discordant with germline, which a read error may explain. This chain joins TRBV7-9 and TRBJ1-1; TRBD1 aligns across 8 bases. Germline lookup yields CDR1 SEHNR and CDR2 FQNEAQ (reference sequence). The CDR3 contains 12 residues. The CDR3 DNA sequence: TGTTCCAGCAGCACAAGGACAGGGGAAGCTTTCTTT. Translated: CSSSTRTGEAFF.

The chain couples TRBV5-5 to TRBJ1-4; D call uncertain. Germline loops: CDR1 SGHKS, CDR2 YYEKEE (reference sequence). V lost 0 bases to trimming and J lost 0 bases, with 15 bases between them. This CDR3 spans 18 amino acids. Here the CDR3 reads CASSLARLNSATNEKLFF. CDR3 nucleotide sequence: TGTGCCAGCAGCTTGGCCCGTCTCAACAGTGCAACTAATGAAAAACTGTTTTTT.

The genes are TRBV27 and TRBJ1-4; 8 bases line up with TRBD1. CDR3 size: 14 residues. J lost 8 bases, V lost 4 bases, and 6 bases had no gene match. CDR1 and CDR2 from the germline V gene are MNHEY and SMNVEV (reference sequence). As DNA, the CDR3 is TGTGCCAGCAGTTCGGGACAGGCTCGGGAAAAACTGTTTTTT. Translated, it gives CASSSGQAREKLFF.

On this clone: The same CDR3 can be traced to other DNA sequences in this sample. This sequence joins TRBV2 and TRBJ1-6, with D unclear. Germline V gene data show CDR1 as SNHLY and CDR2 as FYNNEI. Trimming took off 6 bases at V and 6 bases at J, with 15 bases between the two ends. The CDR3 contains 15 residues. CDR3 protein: CASRTDGPLNSPLHF. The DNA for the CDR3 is TGTGCCAGCAGGACTGACGGCCCCCTTAATTCACCCCTCCACTTT.

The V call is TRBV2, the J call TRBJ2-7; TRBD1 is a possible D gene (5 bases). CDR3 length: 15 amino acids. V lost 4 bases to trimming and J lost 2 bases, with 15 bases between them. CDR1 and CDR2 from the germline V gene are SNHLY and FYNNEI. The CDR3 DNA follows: TGTGCCAGCAGTGCGACAGTACTCCCTACCTACGAGCAGTACTTC. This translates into CASSATVLPTYEQYF.

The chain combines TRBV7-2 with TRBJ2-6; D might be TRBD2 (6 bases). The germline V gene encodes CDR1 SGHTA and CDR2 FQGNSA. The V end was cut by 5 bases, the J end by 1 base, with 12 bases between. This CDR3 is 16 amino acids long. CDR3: CASSPNGGSGANVLTF. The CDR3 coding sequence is TGTGCCAGCAGCCCCAACGGAGGGTCTGGGGCCAACGTCCTGACTTTC.

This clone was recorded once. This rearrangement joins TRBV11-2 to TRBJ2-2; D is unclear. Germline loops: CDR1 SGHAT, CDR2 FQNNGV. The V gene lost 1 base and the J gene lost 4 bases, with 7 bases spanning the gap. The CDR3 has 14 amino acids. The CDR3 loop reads CASSLVSSTGELFF. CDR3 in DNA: TGTGCCAGCAGCTTAGTATCCAGCACCGGGGAGCTGTTTTTT.

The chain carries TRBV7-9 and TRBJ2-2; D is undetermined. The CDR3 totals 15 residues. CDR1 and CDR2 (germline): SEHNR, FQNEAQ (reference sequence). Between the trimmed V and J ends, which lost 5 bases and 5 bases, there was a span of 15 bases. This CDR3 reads CASSPHLGVTGELFF. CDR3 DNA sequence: TGTGCCAGCAGCCCCCACCTAGGCGTTACCGGGGAGCTGTTTTTT.

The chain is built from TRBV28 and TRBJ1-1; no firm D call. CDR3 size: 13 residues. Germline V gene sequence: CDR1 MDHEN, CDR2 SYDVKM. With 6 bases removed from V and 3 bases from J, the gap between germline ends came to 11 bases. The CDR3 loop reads CASRSPADTEAFF. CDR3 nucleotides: TGTGCCAGCAGGTCCCCGGCGGACACTGAAGCTTTCTTT.

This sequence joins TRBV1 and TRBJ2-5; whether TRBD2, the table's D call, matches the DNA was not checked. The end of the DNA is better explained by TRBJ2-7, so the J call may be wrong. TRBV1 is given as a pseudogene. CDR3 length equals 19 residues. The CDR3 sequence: CTSSGPGTKTELCSYEQYF. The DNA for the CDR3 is TGCACCAGCAGCGGACCCGGGACTAAAACGGAGCTTTGCTCCTACGAGCAGTACTTC.

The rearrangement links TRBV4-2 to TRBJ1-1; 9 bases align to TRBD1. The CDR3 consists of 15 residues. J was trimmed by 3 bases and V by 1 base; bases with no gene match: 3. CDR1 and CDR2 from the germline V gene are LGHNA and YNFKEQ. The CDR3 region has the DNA TGTGCCAGCAGCCAAGGGACAGGGGTGGACACTGAAGCTTTCTTT. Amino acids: CASSQGTGVDTEAFF.

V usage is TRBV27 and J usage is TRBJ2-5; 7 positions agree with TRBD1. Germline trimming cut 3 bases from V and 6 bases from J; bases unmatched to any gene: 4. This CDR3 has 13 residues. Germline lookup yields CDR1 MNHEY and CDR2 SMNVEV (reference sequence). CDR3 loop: CASSFRQGQTQYF. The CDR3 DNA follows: TGTGCCAGCAGTTTTAGACAGGGACAGACCCAGTACTTC.

CDR3 sequence reads: CASSLNGEDYGYTF. The CDR3 bases are TGTGCCAGCAGCTTAAACGGGGAGGACTATGGCTACACCTTC. The rearrangement uses TRBV11-2 and TRBJ1-2, with D hard to call. The V end was cut by 2 bases, the J end by 3 bases, with 10 bases between. The germline V gene has CDR1 SGHAT and CDR2 FQNNGV. The CDR3 is 14 amino acids.

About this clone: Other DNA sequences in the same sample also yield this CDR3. The CDR3 region is CASSVEEGASYGYTF. DNA for the CDR3: TGTGCCAGCAGCGTAGAAGAGGGGGCGTCCTATGGCTACACCTTC. The rearrangement uses TRBV9 and TRBJ1-2; 7 positions agree with TRBD1. CDR1 and CDR2 from the germline V gene are SGDLS and YYNGEE. This CDR3 is built from 15 residues. Trimming cost V 0 bases and J 4 bases; bases outside gene matches: 6. The full variable domain, rest sourced from reference TRBV9 and TRBJ1-2, is DSGVTQTPKHLITATGQRVTLRCSPRSGDLSVYWYQQSLDQGLQFLIQYYNGEERAKGNILERFSAQQFPDLHSELNLSSLELGDSALYFCASSVEEGASYGYTFGSGTRLTVV.

The DNA of the CDR3 is TGCGCCAGCAGCTACATGACTAGCGGGGGCCGTTCACTCACAGATACGCAGTATTTT. Translated: CASSYMTSGGRSLTDTQYF. The V call is TRBV5-1, the J call TRBJ2-3; TRBD2 matches 12 bases. V was clipped by 3 bases and J by 2 bases; unmatched bases: 13. There are 19 residues in the CDR3. Germline CDR1 SGHRS, CDR2 YFSETQ.

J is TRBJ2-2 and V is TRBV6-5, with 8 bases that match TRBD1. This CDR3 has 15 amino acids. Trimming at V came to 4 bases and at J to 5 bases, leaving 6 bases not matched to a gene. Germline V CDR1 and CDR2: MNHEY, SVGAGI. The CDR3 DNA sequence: TGTGCCAGCAGTTCCGACAGGGGTAGGACCGGGGAGCTGTTTTTT. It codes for CASSSDRGRTGELFF.

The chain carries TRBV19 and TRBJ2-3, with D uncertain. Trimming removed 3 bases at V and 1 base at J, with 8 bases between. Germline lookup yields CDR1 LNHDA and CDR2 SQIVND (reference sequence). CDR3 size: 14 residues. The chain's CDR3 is CASSILAGTDTQYF. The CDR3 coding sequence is TGTGCCAGTAGTATTTTAGCAGGCACAGATACGCAGTATTTT.

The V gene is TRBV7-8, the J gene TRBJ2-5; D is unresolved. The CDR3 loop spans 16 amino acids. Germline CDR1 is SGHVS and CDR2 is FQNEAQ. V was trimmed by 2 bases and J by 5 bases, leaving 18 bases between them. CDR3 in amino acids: CASSLTQSPLRETQYF. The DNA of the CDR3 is TGTGCCAGCAGCTTAACCCAATCCCCCCTTCGGGAGACCCAGTACTTC.

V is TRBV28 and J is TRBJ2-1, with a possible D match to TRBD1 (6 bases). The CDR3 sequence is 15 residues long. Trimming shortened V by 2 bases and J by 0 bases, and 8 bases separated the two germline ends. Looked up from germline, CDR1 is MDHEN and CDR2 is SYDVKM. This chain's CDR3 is CASSLMGASYNEQFF. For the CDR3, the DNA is TGTGCCAGCAGTTTAATGGGGGCCTCCTACAATGAGCAGTTCTTC.

In nucleotides, the CDR3 is TGTGCCAGCAGCCAAACTGGGACAGGCGTTACTACCGAGCAGTACTTC. Its translation: CASSQTGTGVTTEQYF. J is TRBJ2-7 and V is TRBV7-2, with 8 bases identical to TRBD1. This CDR3 has 16 residues. Trimming at V came to 5 bases and at J to 6 bases, leaving 15 bases not matched to a gene. CDR1 SGHTA and CDR2 FQGNSA come from the germline V gene.

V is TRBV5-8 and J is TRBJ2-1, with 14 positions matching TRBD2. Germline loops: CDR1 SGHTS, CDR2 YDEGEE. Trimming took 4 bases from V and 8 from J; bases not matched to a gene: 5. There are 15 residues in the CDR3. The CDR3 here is CASSTGTSGGHEQFF. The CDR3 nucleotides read TGTGCCAGCAGCACCGGGACTAGCGGGGGCCATGAGCAGTTCTTC.

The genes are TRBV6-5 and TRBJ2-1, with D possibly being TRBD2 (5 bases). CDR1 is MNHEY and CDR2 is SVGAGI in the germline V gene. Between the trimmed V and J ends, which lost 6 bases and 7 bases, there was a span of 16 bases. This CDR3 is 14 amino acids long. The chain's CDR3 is CASRSVRTGNEQFF. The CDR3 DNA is TGTGCCAGCAGGTCCGTCAGGACGGGGAATGAGCAGTTCTTC.

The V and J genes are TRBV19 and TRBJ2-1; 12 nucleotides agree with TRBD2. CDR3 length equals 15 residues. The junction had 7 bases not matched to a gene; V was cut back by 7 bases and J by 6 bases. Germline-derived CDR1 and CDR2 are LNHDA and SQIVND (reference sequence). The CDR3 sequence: CASTRTSGVRNEQFF. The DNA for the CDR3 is TGTGCCAGTACCCGGACTAGCGGGGTTCGCAATGAGCAGTTCTTC.

CDR3 nucleotide sequence: TGTGCCAGCAGTGAAGCTATGACAGTTAATGAAAAACTGTTTTTT. Protein sequence: CASSEAMTVNEKLFF. The chain carries TRBV6-1 and TRBJ1-4, with D perhaps matching TRBD1 (5 bases). Germline CDR1 reads MNHNS; CDR2 reads SASEGT. Trimming took off 0 bases at V and 4 bases at J, with 9 bases between the two ends. The CDR3 consists of 15 residues.